The rows below give T cell receptor beta chains drawn from one sample of a study of T cell changes during pregnancy in multiple sclerosis. Some clones are missing from TCRdb's copy, which holds only in-frame ones; the method was immunoSEQ multiplex PCR. The repertoire holds around 62,000 clones, around nine tenths seen once, with 1.4% to 1.5% in the top ten. The sequencing here drew on peripheral blood, taken in the third trimester of pregnancy. The receptors come from a female donor with multiple sclerosis, enrolled in a pregnancy study. Each CDR3 is given with its conserved first and last residue. The D gene is left open where the match is weak. Some rows mark clone size as missing; the rest say once, few, many or name a class of expanded clone.

D: -
J: TRBJ1-1
size: few
V: TRBV5-6
CDR3: CASSPELMNTEAFF
DNA: TGTGCCAGCAGCCCGGAGTTGATGAACACTGAAGCTTTCTTT

D: -
J: TRBJ1-1
size: -
V: TRBV7-8
CDR3: CASSPWVAGGDEAFF
DNA: TGTGCCAGCAGCCCTTGGGTGGCCGGGGGTGATGAAGCTTTCTTT

D: -
J: TRBJ2-7
size: -
V: TRBV6-5
CDR3: CASSPGQIYEQYF
DNA: TGTGCCAGCAGCCCCGGACAGATCTACGAGCAGTACTTC

D: -
J: TRBJ2-6
size: -
V: TRBV7-3
CDR3: CASSTGSGANVLTF
DNA: TGTGCCAGCAGCACGGGCTCTGGGGCCAACGTCCTGACTTTC

D: TRBD2
J: TRBJ2-5
size: -
V: TRBV4-1
CDR3: CASSPASGLRETQYF
DNA: TGCGCCAGCAGCCCGGCTAGCGGGCTTCGAGAGACCCAGTACTTC

D: TRBD1
J: TRBJ1-6
size: -
V: TRBV7-2
CDR3: CASSSGGALFNSPLHF
DNA: TGTGCCAGCAGCTCAGGGGGCGCGTTATTTAATTCACCCCTCCACTTT

D: -
J: TRBJ2-5
size: -
V: TRBV5-1
CDR3: CASSGVRASGQETQYF
DNA: TGCGCCAGCAGCGGGGTTCGGGCAAGCGGCCAAGAGACCCAGTACTTC

D: -
J: TRBJ2-1
size: -
V: TRBV5-1
CDR3: CASRAGTYNEHYSEQFF
DNA: TGCGCCAGCAGGGCAGGAACCTACAATGAGCATTATAGTGAGCAGTTCTTC

D: TRBD1
J: TRBJ2-7
size: -
V: TRBV19
CDR3: CASSIGTGFYEQYF
DNA: TGTGCCAGTAGTATCGGGACAGGGTTCTACGAGCAGTACTTC

D: TRBD1
J: TRBJ2-3
size: -
V: TRBV7-6
CDR3: CASSLRSKGDRVGTDTQYF
DNA: TGTGCCAGCAGCTTAAGGTCGAAAGGGGACAGGGTAGGCACAGATACGCAGTATTTT

D: TRBD1
J: TRBJ1-6
size: -
V: TRBV5-6
CDR3: CASSPTGANSPLHF
DNA: TGTGCCAGCAGCCCGACAGGGGCAAATTCACCCCTCCACTTT

D: TRBD2
J: TRBJ2-1
size: -
V: TRBV7-6
CDR3: CASSFSPAGASYNEQFF
DNA: TGTGCCAGCAGCTTTTCCCCAGCGGGAGCCTCATACAATGAGCAGTTCTTC

D: TRBD1
J: TRBJ1-4
size: once
V: TRBV6-6
CDR3: CASSFDGQGVQKLFF
DNA: TGTGCCAGCAGTTTCGACGGACAGGGGGTGCAAAAACTGTTTTTT

D: TRBD1
J: TRBJ1-5
size: -
V: TRBV6-1
CDR3: CASSEAKGQKTPPQHF
DNA: TGTGCCAGCAGTGAAGCGAAGGGACAGAAAACTCCGCCCCAGCATTTT

D: TRBD2
J: TRBJ2-7
size: -
V: TRBV7-9
CDR3: CASSFRGLAGGYEQYF
DNA: TGTGCCAGCAGCTTCCGAGGACTAGCGGGCGGGTACGAGCAGTACTTC

D: -
J: TRBJ2-7
size: -
V: TRBV7-3
CDR3: CASTYRGASSYEQYF
DNA: TGTGCCAGCACCTACCGGGGGGCCAGCTCCTACGAGCAGTACTTC

D: -
J: TRBJ1-3
size: once
V: TRBV4-3
CDR3: CASSQDGLANSGNTIYF
DNA: TGCGCCAGCAGCCAAGATGGTCTGGCCAACTCTGGAAACACCATATATTTT

D: -
J: TRBJ1-2
size: -
V: TRBV5-8
CDR3: CASSLPGGGYTF
DNA: TGTGCCAGCAGCTTGCCCGGGGGTGGCTACACCTTC

D: TRBD2
J: TRBJ2-4
size: -
V: TRBV7-2
CDR3: CASSLRLANIQYF
DNA: TGTGCCAGCAGCTTACGACTAGCAAACATTCAGTACTTC

D: TRBD1
J: TRBJ1-2
size: -
V: TRBV5-4
CDR3: CASSPGTGKITGYGYTF
DNA: TGTGCCAGCAGCCCTGGGACAGGGAAAATTACAGGCTATGGCTACACCTTC

D: -
J: TRBJ2-1
size: -
V: TRBV7-9
CDR3: CASRSGYSYNEQFF
DNA: TGTGCCAGCCGAAGCGGTTACTCCTACAATGAGCAGTTCTTC

D: TRBD1
J: TRBJ1-1
size: -
V: TRBV9
CDR3: CASSATGLLNTEAFF
DNA: TGTGCCAGCAGCGCGACAGGGTTGTTGAACACTGAAGCTTTCTTT

D: TRBD2
J: TRBJ2-5
size: -
V: TRBV14
CDR3: CASSHLRPTSVGSQETQYF
DNA: TGTGCCAGCAGCCACCTACGCCCCACTAGCGTTGGAAGCCAAGAGACCCAGTACTTC

D: TRBD1
J: TRBJ2-2
size: -
V: TRBV18
CDR3: CASSPPEGGLGTGELFF
DNA: TGTGCCAGCTCACCACCGGAAGGGGGCCTAGGTACCGGGGAGCTGTTTTTT

D: TRBD2
J: TRBJ2-5
size: once
V: TRBV19
CDR3: CASSAKLAGGPGEETQYF
DNA: TGTGCCAGTAGTGCAAAACTAGCGGGAGGGCCTGGAGAGGAGACCCAGTACTTC

D: -
J: TRBJ1-5
size: few
V: TRBV6-6
CDR3: CASSYLNQPQHF
DNA: TGTGCCAGCAGTTACCTGAATCAGCCCCAGCATTTT

D: TRBD2
J: TRBJ2-7
size: -
V: TRBV4-1
CDR3: CASSPGTSDPEQYF
DNA: TGCGCCAGCAGCCCCGGGACTAGCGATCCCGAGCAGTACTTC

D: -
J: TRBJ1-1
size: -
V: TRBV5-6
CDR3: CASSLRVTEAFF
DNA: TGTGCCAGCAGCCTACGGGTCACTGAAGCTTTCTTT

D: -
J: TRBJ1-2
size: -
V: TRBV27
CDR3: CASSLWAGNHYGYTF
DNA: TGTGCCAGCAGTTTATGGGCAGGGAACCACTATGGCTACACCTTC

D: -
J: TRBJ2-2
size: -
V: TRBV19
CDR3: CASILSQDRGTGELFF
DNA: TGTGCCAGTATCCTATCACAGGATCGAGGCACCGGGGAGCTGTTTTTT

D: TRBD2
J: TRBJ2-3
size: -
V: TRBV4-2
CDR3: CASSQDRGGPTDTQYF
DNA: TGTGCCAGCAGCCAAGATCGCGGGGGGCCCACAGATACGCAGTATTTT

D: -
J: TRBJ1-5
size: -
V: TRBV27
CDR3: CASSLTGRSNQPQHF
DNA: TGTGCCAGCAGTTTAACAGGGCGGAGCAATCAGCCCCAGCATTTT

D: -
J: TRBJ1-1
size: -
V: TRBV6-5
CDR3: CASGQMNTEAFF
DNA: TGTGCCAGCGGTCAGATGAACACTGAAGCTTTCTTT

D: -
J: TRBJ1-5
size: -
V: TRBV19
CDR3: CASSMTVYSNQPQHF
DNA: TGTGCCAGTAGTATGACAGTCTATAGCAATCAGCCCCAGCATTTT

D: -
J: TRBJ1-2
size: -
V: TRBV29-1
CDR3: CSTYSGGYTF
DNA: TGCAGCACCTACTCGGGGGGCTACACCTTC

D: -
J: TRBJ1-1
size: -
V: TRBV25-1
CDR3: CASSEYGGGPGAFF
DNA: TGTGCCAGCAGTGAATACGGGGGGGGCCCGGGAGCTTTCTTT